This passage covers 5 T cell receptor beta chains from one sample sequenced in a study of T cell repertoires in cytomegalovirus infection. Each CDR3 protein is one row after TCRdb ran MiXCR on the reads. Of about 830,000 distinct CDR3 sequences listed, approximately 30% are singletons. These receptors have no identified antigens. The material sequenced was cultured CD8+ T cells from PBMCs, taken from culture after CMV antigen stimulation. These receptors originate from a human donor in good health (CMV status not recorded). Some clones in this sample may be carry-over from other donors' samples.

This chain uses TRBV11-2 with TRBJ2-1, with D possibly TRBD2 on 5 matching bases. Germline V CDR1 and CDR2: SGHAT, FQNNGV. V dropped 0 bases and J dropped 6 bases, with 18 bases sitting between them. This CDR3 is 17 amino acids long. The CDR3 sequence: CASSLDMWAGRPNEQFF. The CDR3 DNA is TGTGCCAGCAGCTTAGATATGTGGGCGGGCCGGCCCAATGAGCAGTTCTTC.

The rearrangement uses TRBV2 and TRBJ1-1; TRBD1 might be the D (6 bases). CDR3 size: 13 residues. Trimming removed 8 bases at V and 1 base at J, with 11 bases between. Germline V CDR1 and CDR2: SNHLY, FYNNEI. The CDR3 region has the DNA TGTGCCAGCGACGGACAGCCGAACACTGAAGCTTTCTTT. Translation: CASDGQPNTEAFF.

This clonotype came up a few times. The genes are TRBV27 and TRBJ2-2; 11 bases agree with TRBD2. V trimming: 5 bases; J trimming: 1 base; junction bases outside the gene matches: 9. The CDR3 contains 18 residues. The germline gives CDR1 MNHEY, CDR2 SMNVEV (reference sequence). CDR3 sequence (DNA): TGTGCCAGCAGTCCTGGACTAGCGGGCATAAAGAACACCGGGGAGCTGTTTTTT. It yields the protein CASSPGLAGIKNTGELFF.

There are many counts of this clonotype. The rearrangement uses TRBV7-9 and TRBJ1-5, with D hard to call. Germline V lookup: CDR1 SEHNR, CDR2 FQNEAQ (reference sequence). Trimming pared 1 base from V and 8 bases from J, leaving 18 bases between. This CDR3 has 16 residues. The CDR3, as DNA: TGTGCCAGCAGCTTAGAACGGCACGGACTTCAAGAGCCCCAGCATTTT. Residues: CASSLERHGLQEPQHF.

V and J are TRBV6-6 and TRBJ2-5; D possibly corresponds to TRBD2 (7 bases). The CDR3 has 14 amino acids. V lost 5 bases and J lost 4, with 14 bases in between. The germline CDR1 and CDR2 sequences are MNHNY and SVGAGI (reference sequence). The CDR3 sequence: CASSEGGRPETQYF. The CDR3 DNA sequence: TGTGCCAGCAGTGAGGGGGGGCGACCAGAGACCCAGTACTTC.